Presented here are 6 T cell receptor beta chains from one specimen sequenced in a study of T cells in Graves' hyperthyroidism and ophthalmopathy. The CDR3 regions of TCR beta were amplified from RNA transcripts. Primed by the HTBI set, a first-round RT-PCR was run on the TCR CDR3. TCRdb passed the multiplex PCR reads through MiXCR, listing each CDR3 protein once. The sample yields 530,000 or so distinct CDR3 sequences, about 45% seen once. Sequencing input: peripheral blood or thyroid tissue (not recorded which). Source of these receptors: a woman between 18 and 29 years old with Graves' hyperthyroidism.

A remark on this clonotype: No conserved phenylalanine or tryptophan ends this CDR3, so it is likely a read error. The J gene is TRBJ2-5, the V gene TRBV4-1, with 8 positions matching TRBD2. CDR1 and CDR2 (germline): MGHRA, YSYEKL. The CDR3 contains 16 residues. Losses at the gene ends were 1 base for V and 4 bases for J; bases not matched to a gene: 8. CDR3: CASSQGAGGGGETQYV. The CDR3 coding sequence is TGCGCCAGCAGCCAAGGTGCCGGGGGGGGAGGAGAGACCCAGTACGTC.

The J gene is TRBJ1-2, the V gene TRBV11-3; 8 bases line up with TRBD1. Germline V gene sequence: CDR1 SGHNT, CDR2 YENEEA. The CDR3 totals 14 residues. V shed 4 bases, J shed 12 bases, and the junction held 13 bases outside the gene matches. The CDR3 DNA sequence: TGTGCCAGCAGCTCCCGGGACAGGCTCTCTGGAAACACCTTC. Residues: CASSSRDRLSGNTF.

Of note for this clonotype: Given the absence of the conserved phenylalanine or tryptophan at the CDR3 end, a read error is likely. No DNA is shown, since the ends of the CDR3 on it are uncertain; the CDR3 is the one TCRdb lists. CDR3 sequence reads: CASSLGPGGTG. This chain joins TRBV5-5 and TRBJ1-1; no check of the table's D call, TRBD1, against the DNA was made. Ends included, the CDR3 has 11 residues. Germline values: CDR1 SGHKS, CDR2 YYEKEE (reference sequence).

This clonotype appeared many times. The chain uses TRBV29-1 and TRBJ2-5; D could derive from TRBD1 or TRBD2 (5 bases each). Germline CDR1 and CDR2: SQVTM and ANQGSEA. V lost 4 bases to trimming and J lost 4 bases, with 10 bases between them. The CDR3 sequence is 12 residues long. CDR3 region: CSVGEQGETQYF. CDR3 DNA: TGCAGCGTTGGGGAGCAGGGAGAGACCCAGTACTTC.

The table lists this clonotype with many counts. This rearrangement joins TRBV24-1 to TRBJ2-2; weak D call: TRBD1 (5 bases). The V and J ends lost 4 bases and 7 bases respectively, with 18 bases between them. CDR3 length: 16 residues. Germline V gene data show CDR1 as KGHDR and CDR2 as SFDVKD. CDR3 protein: CATSDQDTVGGGELFF. The CDR3 DNA sequence: TGTGCCACCAGTGACCAGGACACGGTCGGTGGCGGGGAGCTGTTTTTT.

This clonotype was found many times. The rearrangement uses TRBV6-5 and TRBJ1-4; D gene uncertain. Looked up from germline, CDR1 is MNHEY and CDR2 is SVGAGI. The CDR3 is 13 residues long. The germline V and J ends were trimmed by 5 bases and 8 bases, with 12 bases remaining between them. Here the CDR3 reads CASSLRLREKLFF. CDR3 in DNA: TGTGCCAGCAGTCTACGCCTCCGAGAAAAACTGTTTTTT.